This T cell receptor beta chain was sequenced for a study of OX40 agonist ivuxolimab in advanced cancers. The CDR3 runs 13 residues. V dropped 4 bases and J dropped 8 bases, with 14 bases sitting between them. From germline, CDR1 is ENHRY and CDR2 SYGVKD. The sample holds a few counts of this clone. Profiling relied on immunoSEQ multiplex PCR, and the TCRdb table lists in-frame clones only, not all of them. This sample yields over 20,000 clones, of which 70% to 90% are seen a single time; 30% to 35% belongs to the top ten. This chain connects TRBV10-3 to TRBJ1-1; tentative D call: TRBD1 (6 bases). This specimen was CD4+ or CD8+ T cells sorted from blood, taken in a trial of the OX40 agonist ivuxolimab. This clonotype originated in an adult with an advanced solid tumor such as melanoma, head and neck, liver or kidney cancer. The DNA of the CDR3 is TGTGCCATCAGTGCTGGGACACCTCAGGAAGCTTTCTTT. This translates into CAISAGTPQEAFF.